One and the same sample provided the 11 T cell receptor beta chains below, sequenced in a study of human T cells and chemical hapten exposure. As to time point: patch test 1, 2 weeks after DPC sensitization. Treatment indicated: therapeutic diphenylcyclopropenone sensitization with weekly scalp DPC. In TCRdb, the RACE reads were re-called with MiXCR into one record per CDR3 protein. The table lists 150,000 to 200,000 distinct CDR3 sequences, approximately 14% of them singletons. Source: whole blood, taken in connection with sensitization to the hapten diphenylcyclopropenone (DPC). Source of these receptors: a young woman with alopecia areata. Some clones in this sample may be carry-over from other donors' samples.

V gene TRBV6-2 or TRBV6-3 combines with J gene TRBJ2-3; D possibly uses TRBD1 or TRBD2 (5 bases each). The germline CDR1 and CDR2 sequences are MNHEY and SVGEGT. Trimming took off 6 bases at V and 5 bases at J, with 12 bases between the two ends. The CDR3 sequence is 13 residues long. The CDR3 spells CASRSLGGDTQYF. The CDR3 region has the DNA TGTGCCAGCAGGTCTCTTGGGGGAGATACGCAGTATTTT.

In this sample, this clonotype turned up a few times. The rearrangement joins TRBV7-7 to TRBJ2-2; tentatively, D is TRBD1 (7 bases). This CDR3 has 13 amino acids. CDR1 is SSHAT, CDR2 FNYEAQ, per germline (reference sequence). The V and J ends lost 8 bases and 4 bases respectively, with 11 bases between them. The CDR3 loop reads CASRRGATGELFF. Written as DNA, the CDR3 is TGTGCCAGCCGCAGGGGGGCCACCGGGGAGCTGTTTTTT.

This clonotype was seen a handful of times. V usage is TRBV7-2 and J usage is TRBJ2-2; D assignment may be TRBD1 or TRBD2 (5 bases each). The V and J ends lost 0 bases and 6 bases respectively, with 8 bases between them. This CDR3 is 14 amino acids long. From germline, CDR1 is SGHTA and CDR2 FQGNSA. CDR3 sequence: CASSLARGPGELFF. CDR3 DNA: TGTGCCAGCAGCTTAGCGAGGGGACCCGGGGAGCTGTTTTTT.

The V gene is TRBV19, the J gene TRBJ1-5; 11 positions match TRBD1. This CDR3 contains 16 residues. J was trimmed by 7 bases and V by 4 bases; bases with no gene match: 9. The germline V gene encodes CDR1 LNHDA and CDR2 SQIVND (reference sequence). The CDR3 loop reads CASSSQLGTGGQPQHF. CDR3 nucleotides: TGTGCCAGTAGTAGCCAACTCGGGACAGGGGGACAGCCCCAGCATTTT.

This clonotype has just a few counts. The chain is built from TRBV6-1 and TRBJ2-1; 13 nucleotides line up with TRBD2. J lost 9 bases, V lost 1 base, and 12 bases had no gene match. The CDR3 runs 18 residues. Per the germline V gene, CDR1 is MNHNS and CDR2 is SASEGT. The CDR3 reads CASSEGGTSGIAVSEQFF. The DNA of the CDR3 is TGTGCCAGCAGTGAAGGGGGGACTAGCGGGATAGCTGTTAGTGAGCAGTTCTTC.

A few counts support this clonotype. The chain has TRBV4-1 and TRBJ1-2, with D possibly being TRBD1 (5 bases). Trimming pared 4 bases from V and 2 bases from J, leaving 11 bases between. CDR1 MGHRA and CDR2 YSYEKL come from the germline V gene. The CDR3 runs 14 residues. DNA of the CDR3: TGCGCCAGCAGCCCCAGGCGACAGAACTATGGCTACACCTTC. It codes for CASSPRRQNYGYTF.

This clonotype has a handful of counts. This chain links TRBV21-1 with TRBJ1-5; TRBD1 reflects the table's D call only, with no check against the DNA. TRBV21-1 is listed as a pseudogene. The CDR3 is 16 residues long. CDR3 sequence (DNA): TGTGCCAGCAGCCTCCCGTCACCGGGACATAACCAGCCCCAGCATTTT. The encoded protein is CASSLPSPGHNQPQHF.

The chain recombines TRBV2 with TRBJ2-7, with 14 positions matching TRBD2. Unmatched junction bases numbered 6, after V lost 3 bases and J lost 5 bases. The CDR3 is 16 residues long. The germline V gene has CDR1 SNHLY and CDR2 FYNNEI. As DNA, the CDR3 is TGTGCCAGCAGTGACCCGACTAGCGGGAGGGCCCACGAGCAGTACTTC. It yields the protein CASSDPTSGRAHEQYF.

This clonotype has ten or more counts. The V gene is TRBV28, the J gene TRBJ1-2; a possible D gene is TRBD1 (5 bases). The CDR3 is 13 amino acids. Germline CDR1 reads MDHEN; CDR2 reads SYDVKM. Between the trimmed V and J ends, which lost 7 bases and 4 bases, there was a span of 13 bases. The CDR3 coding sequence is TGTGCCAGCACCCTTGGGACGGCCTATGGCTACACCTTC. Residues: CASTLGTAYGYTF.

This clonotype was seen only a few times. The chain has TRBV27 and TRBJ2-3; D assignment may be TRBD1 or TRBD2 (5 bases each). The V and J ends lost 6 bases and 10 bases respectively, with 20 bases between them. Germline CDR1 is MNHEY and CDR2 is SMNVEV (reference sequence). This CDR3 is 14 amino acids long. The chain's CDR3 is CASSPTPKGESQYF. The CDR3 nucleotides are TGTGCCAGCAGCCCAACCCCGAAAGGGGAGTCGCAGTATTTT.

This clonotype was seen at least ten times. CDR3 sequence: CASSLWGQSDEQYF. In DNA form, the CDR3 reads TGCGCCAGCAGCTTGTGGGGACAGAGCGACGAGCAGTACTTC. This chain uses TRBV5-1 with TRBJ2-7, with 7 bases matching TRBD1. Germline V gene lookup returns CDR1 SGHRS and CDR2 YFSETQ. The CDR3 totals 14 residues. V lost 1 base, J lost 5 bases, and 6 bases stayed unmatched.